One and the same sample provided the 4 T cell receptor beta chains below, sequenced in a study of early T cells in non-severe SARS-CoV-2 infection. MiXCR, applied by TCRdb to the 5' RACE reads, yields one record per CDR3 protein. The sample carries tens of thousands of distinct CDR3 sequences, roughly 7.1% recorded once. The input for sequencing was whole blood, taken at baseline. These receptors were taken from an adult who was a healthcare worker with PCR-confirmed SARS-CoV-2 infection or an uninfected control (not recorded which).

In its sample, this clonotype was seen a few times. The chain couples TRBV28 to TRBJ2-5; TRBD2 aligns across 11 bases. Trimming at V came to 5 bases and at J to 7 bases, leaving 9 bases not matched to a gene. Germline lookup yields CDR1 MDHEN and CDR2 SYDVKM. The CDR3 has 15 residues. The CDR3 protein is CASSQTSGSRGTQYF. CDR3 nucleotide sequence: TGTGCCAGCAGTCAAACTAGCGGGAGTAGAGGGACCCAGTACTTC.

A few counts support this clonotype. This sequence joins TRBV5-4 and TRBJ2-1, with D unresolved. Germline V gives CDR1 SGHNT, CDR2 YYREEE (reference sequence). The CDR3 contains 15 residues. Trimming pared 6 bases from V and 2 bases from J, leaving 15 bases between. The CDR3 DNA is TGTGCCAGCACCTTAGACGGAACGACCTACAATGAGCAGTTCTTC. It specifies CASTLDGTTYNEQFF.

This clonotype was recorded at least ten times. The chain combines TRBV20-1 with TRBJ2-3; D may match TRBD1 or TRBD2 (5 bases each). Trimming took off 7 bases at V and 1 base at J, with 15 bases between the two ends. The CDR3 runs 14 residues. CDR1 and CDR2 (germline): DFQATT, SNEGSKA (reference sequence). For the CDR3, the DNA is TGCAGTGAGTCCGGGGCCTTGGGCACAGATACGCAGTATTTT. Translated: CSESGALGTDTQYF.

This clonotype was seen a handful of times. The CDR3 DNA is TGTGCCAGCAGCCAATTGGAGACCCAGTACTTC. It yields the protein CASSQLETQYF. The chain joins TRBV3-1 to TRBJ2-5; D gene ambiguous. Trimming removed 2 bases from V and 5 bases from J, with 3 bases in between. From germline, CDR1 is LGHDT and CDR2 YNNKEL (reference sequence). CDR3 length: 11 residues.